This T cell receptor (beta chain) was recorded in a study of blood T cell repertoires in COVID-19. On the study more broadly: The study drew acute and convalescent COVID-19 samples from the United States, Italy and Spain. PBMCs, B-cell-depleted T cells, or T cells were the source of the cDNA or gDNA that made up the material.

The protocol was immunoSEQ multiplex PCR, while the TCRdb copy is restricted to in-frame clones and leaves out a portion. This table holds approximately 250,000 clones, about nine tenths found once. The clonotype comes from a man aged 25-45 years with COVID-19, enrolled during active disease. The sample taken for sequencing was peripheral blood.

CDR3 nucleotides: TGTGCCAGCAGCTGGGGACTAGCGGGGGTGTACGAGCAGTACTTC. Translated, it gives CASSWGLAGVYEQYF. The V gene is TRBV5-4, the J gene TRBJ2-7; TRBD2 aligns across 14 bases. This CDR3 is built from 15 residues. Germline V gives CDR1 SGHNT, CDR2 YYREEE (reference sequence). With 3 bases clipped from V and 4 bases from J, the junction kept 3 bases outside the gene matches. Filled out from reference TRBV5-4 and TRBJ2-7, the complete variable domain reads ETGVTQSPTHLIKTRGQQVTLRCSSQSGHNTVSWYQQALGQGPQFIFQYYREEENGRGNFPPRFSGLQFPNYSSELNVNALELDDSALYLCASSWGLAGVYEQYFGPGTRLTVT.